This TCR beta chain emerged from a study of shared clonotypes between healthy human individuals. Germline V gene data show CDR1 as MNHEY and CDR2 as SMNVEV (reference sequence). The junction had 7 bases not matched to a gene; V was cut back by 6 bases and J by 5 bases. The CDR3 extends over 15 amino acids. The table came from immunoSEQ multiplex PCR; TCRdb's copy has only in-frame clones and leaves some out. The repertoire has around 640,000 clones, 95% to 96% of them found once; the top ten carry 0.095% to 0.13%. As defined, naive CD8 cells were CD45RO-negative and positively selected for CCR7, with terminally differentiated effector memory CD45RA+ cells excluded.

This TCR was sampled from a woman aged 30 to 39 in good health. Source material: naive CD8+ T cells sorted from blood. The rearrangement uses TRBV27 and TRBJ2-1; TRBD1 matches at 10 bases. DNA for the CDR3: TGTGCCAGCAGCACCGTCGGGACAGGGGACAATGAGCAGTTCTTC. Translated, it gives CASSTVGTGDNEQFF.